The 29 T cell receptor beta chains given below trace back to one sample, sequenced in a study of T-cell reconstitution after alpha-beta-depleted transplantation in children (dated by TCRdb to about 2016). Preparation of the library involved PCR. This sample was sequenced with an Illumina HiSeq 2500. To normalize quantification of the TCRbeta repertoire, the TCR libraries were built with molecular barcoding that relied on unique molecular identifiers. TCRdb cleaned the public reads at Q25 with fastp, built clones with MiXCR and kept in-frame beta chains. For every CDR3 protein sequence, its rows merge into one entry that carries the most common genes and DNA. The sample table records 450,000 to 600,000 distinct CDR3 sequences; less than 35% of these occur just once. The ten largest clones represent under 3% of the sample. Sequenced material: PBMCs from the stem cell graft donor, taken from the stem cell graft. These receptor sequences come from a human donor who donated a stem cell graft to a child with aplastic anemia.

V is TRBV10-2 and J is TRBJ1-2; possibly TRBD1 for D (5 bases). Germline V CDR1 and CDR2: WSHSY, SAAADI. The ends were cut back, 8 bases at V and 5 bases at J, with 30 bases in the middle. The CDR3 contains 18 residues. CDR3 amino acids: CASSGKGRAQDGGYGYTF. CDR3 bases: TGCGCCAGCTCCGGGAAGGGGCGGGCACAGGATGGGGGGTATGGCTACACCTTC.

This chain connects TRBV18 to TRBJ1-2; no definite D call. CDR3 length equals 15 residues. Germline CDR1 reads KGHSH; CDR2 reads LQKENI. Trimming stripped 2 bases from V and 2 bases from J, with 12 bases between. The CDR3 DNA reads as TGTGCCAGCTCACCAGTGCTCGGGAGCAACTATGGCTACACCTTC. Its protein product is CASSPVLGSNYGYTF.

This clonotype was picked up one time. This chain uses TRBV10-3 with TRBJ2-3; D perhaps matches TRBD1 (9 bases). The V gene's germline CDR1 is ENHRY and CDR2 SYGVKD. The CDR3 extends over 20 amino acids. V lost 3 bases and J lost 1, with 26 bases in between. The CDR3 DNA is TGTGCCATCAGTGATGGGACAGGGTCACTAGCGGACCTAGGCACAGATACGCAGTATTTT. It specifies CAISDGTGSLADLGTDTQYF.

V usage is TRBV10-3 and J usage is TRBJ1-4, with TRBD1 identical over 7 bases. The germline V gene encodes CDR1 ENHRY and CDR2 SYGVKD. The CDR3 contains 13 residues. With 6 bases clipped from V and 4 bases from J, the junction kept 2 bases outside the gene matches. The CDR3 protein is CAISRDSNEKLFF. Written as DNA, the CDR3 is TGTGCCATCAGCCGGGACAGTAATGAAAAACTGTTTTTT.

The CDR3 loop reads CASSFLTEAFF. The CDR3 DNA sequence: TGTGCCAGCAGCTTTCTAACTGAAGCTTTCTTT. V usage is TRBV5-4 and J usage is TRBJ1-1; D gene ambiguous. The CDR3 totals 11 residues. CDR1 SGHNT and CDR2 YYREEE come from the germline V gene (reference sequence). V was shortened by 2 bases and J by 5 bases, with 4 bases between the two germline ends. The whole variable domain, remainder taken from reference TRBV5-4 and TRBJ1-1, is ETGVTQSPTHLIKTRGQQVTLRCSSQSGHNTVSWYQQALGQGPQFIFQYYREEENGRGNFPPRFSGLQFPNYSSELNVNALELDDSALYLCASSFLTEAFFGQGTRLTVV.

The chain uses TRBV20-1 and TRBJ2-2; 7 bases align to TRBD2. CDR3 length: 15 amino acids. In germline, CDR1 is DFQATT, CDR2 SNEGSKA (reference sequence). After removal of 0 bases from V and 3 bases from J, the junction contained 4 bases not matched to a gene. In DNA, the CDR3 is TGCAGTGCTAGAGATAATAGCGGGTACACCGGGGAGCTGTTTTTT. Its translation: CSARDNSGYTGELFF.

This clonotype showed up just a few times. The J gene is TRBJ2-1, the V gene TRBV6-2 or TRBV6-3; tentatively, D is TRBD2 (5 bases). V was trimmed by 10 bases and J by 0 bases, leaving 10 bases between them. Germline V gene data show CDR1 as MNHEY and CDR2 as SVGEGT. The CDR3 spans 13 residues. The DNA of the CDR3 is TGTGCCATCGGGATCCACTCCTACAATGAGCAGTTCTTC. Protein product: CAIGIHSYNEQFF.

In this sample, this clonotype turned up many times. The rearrangement links TRBV12-3 or TRBV12-4 to TRBJ2-1, with unresolved D. Trimming shortened V by 1 base and J by 7 bases, and 8 bases separated the two germline ends. This CDR3 comprises 13 residues. CDR3 DNA: TGTGCCAGCAGTTTAGGTCTGGGAAATGAGCAGTTCTTC. It encodes CASSLGLGNEQFF.

This rearrangement joins TRBV20-1 to TRBJ2-1, with 11 bases lining up with TRBD2. The ends lost 8 bases at V and 4 bases at J; junction bases unmatched: 10. The CDR3 is 15 residues long. Germline CDR1 DFQATT, CDR2 SNEGSKA (reference sequence). CDR3 in amino acids: CSPPWASGGYNEQFF. The CDR3 DNA follows: TGCAGTCCGCCCTGGGCTAGCGGGGGGTACAATGAGCAGTTCTTC.

Only a few counts were recorded for this clonotype. The chain joins TRBV29-1 to TRBJ2-1; D is ambiguous. The germline V and J ends were trimmed by 3 bases and 0 bases, with 12 bases remaining between them. The germline CDR1 and CDR2 sequences are SQVTM and ANQGSEA. CDR3 length equals 15 residues. The DNA for the CDR3 is TGCAGCGTTGAGGAGTCCCCAAGCTCCTACAATGAGCAGTTCTTC. Residues: CSVEESPSSYNEQFF.

The chain employs TRBV5-1 and TRBJ2-5; D gene ambiguous. This CDR3 has 14 residues. From germline, CDR1 is SGHRS and CDR2 YFSETQ. The ends were cut back, 7 bases at V and 5 bases at J, with 18 bases in the middle. CDR3 sequence reads: CASHFTTSRETQYF. The CDR3 coding sequence is TGCGCCAGCCACTTCACGACGTCCCGCGAGACCCAGTACTTC.

A few counts support this clonotype. This chain links TRBV20-1 with TRBJ2-2; TRBD2 is a possible D gene (6 bases). Germline V lookup: CDR1 DFQATT, CDR2 SNEGSKA (reference sequence). This CDR3 has 16 amino acids. V gave up 6 bases and J gave up 0 bases, with 17 bases separating them. The CDR3 protein is CSARAGVSPNTGELFF. For the CDR3, the DNA is TGCAGTGCCCGAGCGGGTGTATCGCCGAACACCGGGGAGCTGTTTTTT.

This chain links TRBV12-3 or TRBV12-4 with TRBJ1-2; D ambiguous. Trimming took 8 bases from V and 4 from J, leaving 17 bases between them. The CDR3 spans 14 residues. The CDR3 DNA is TGTGCCAGCCGAATGGAGAGTCCCTCCTATGGCTACACCTTC. Protein product: CASRMESPSYGYTF.

This rearrangement joins TRBV5-1 to TRBJ2-1; D gene ambiguous. The germline V gene encodes CDR1 SGHRS and CDR2 YFSETQ. The length of the CDR3 is 14 residues. Trimming pared 1 base from V and 7 bases from J, leaving 12 bases between. The CDR3 here is CASSLFLGKNEQFF. CDR3 DNA sequence: TGCGCCAGCAGCTTGTTTCTAGGGAAAAATGAGCAGTTCTTC.

This sequence joins TRBV4-3 and TRBJ2-3; the D gene is possibly TRBD2 (6 bases). V was clipped by 5 bases and J by 5 bases, with 11 bases between them. The CDR3 has 13 amino acids. CDR1 and CDR2 (germline): LGHNA, YSLEER. The CDR3 protein is CASSTGEGDTQYF. As DNA, the CDR3 is TGCGCCAGCAGCACGGGAGAAGGAGATACGCAGTATTTT.

The gene calls are TRBV9 and TRBJ1-1; possible D gene TRBD1, 5 bases. The CDR3 has 15 amino acids. Germline V gene sequence: CDR1 SGDLS, CDR2 YYNGEE. The germline V and J ends were trimmed by 0 bases and 4 bases, with 13 bases remaining between them. For the CDR3, the DNA is TGTGCCAGCAGCGTAGCGGGGCAGACGGGCACTGAAGCTTTCTTT. Protein product: CASSVAGQTGTEAFF.

This clonotype has just a few counts. The V call is TRBV20-1, the J call TRBJ2-1, with D unresolved. Germline V lookup: CDR1 DFQATT, CDR2 SNEGSKA (reference sequence). The V end lost 6 bases, the J end lost 2 bases, and 26 bases lay between the germline ends. The CDR3 contains 18 residues. The CDR3 reads CSAGPLEVSIGAYNEQFF. In DNA, the CDR3 is TGCAGTGCCGGGCCTCTTGAAGTGTCGATTGGGGCCTACAATGAGCAGTTCTTC.

This chain uses TRBV11-2 with TRBJ2-3; TRBD1 or TRBD2 may be the D gene (5 bases each). V gave up 3 bases and J gave up 6 bases, with 13 bases separating them. CDR1 is SGHAT, CDR2 FQNNGV, per germline. This CDR3 comprises 14 residues. In nucleotides, the CDR3 is TGTGCCAGCAGCTTCCGGGACCCGAGGGATACGCAGTATTTT. Its translation is CASSFRDPRDTQYF. The full variable domain, rest sourced from reference TRBV11-2 and TRBJ2-3, is EAGVAQSPRYKIIEKRQSVAFWCNPISGHATLYWYQQILGQGPKLLIQFQNNGVVDDSQLPKDRFSAERLKGVDSTLKIQPAKLEDSAVYLCASSFRDPRDTQYFGPGTRLTVL.

This clonotype has only a few counts. V gene TRBV7-8 combines with J gene TRBJ2-1; D is unresolved. The CDR3 is 16 residues long. Germline V lookup: CDR1 SGHVS, CDR2 FQNEAQ. The V and J ends lost 4 bases and 8 bases respectively, with 21 bases between them. Here the CDR3 reads CASSSTRTGLVDEQFF. CDR3 DNA sequence: TGTGCCAGCAGCTCCACCCGGACGGGTCTTGTTGATGAGCAGTTCTTC.

This clonotype was detected only a few times. The V gene is TRBV28, the J gene TRBJ1-2; no clear D gene. Trimming took off 3 bases at V and 2 bases at J, with 13 bases between the two ends. The CDR3 consists of 15 residues. The germline V gene has CDR1 MDHEN and CDR2 SYDVKM. CDR3 residues: CASSFRQFLNYGYTF. The CDR3 region has the DNA TGTGCCAGCAGTTTCCGGCAGTTCCTAAACTATGGCTACACCTTC.

This clonotype was detected a few times. V and J are TRBV27 and TRBJ1-5; D may be TRBD1 (5 bases). The V end lost 6 bases, the J end lost 6 bases, and 12 bases lay between the germline ends. CDR3 length equals 13 residues. Germline V lookup: CDR1 MNHEY, CDR2 SMNVEV (reference sequence). The CDR3 DNA sequence: TGTGCCAGCAGGGGGCAGAGGGCTCAGCCCCAGCATTTT. Its protein is CASRGQRAQPQHF.

V usage is TRBV5-4 and J usage is TRBJ2-7; no firm D call. The germline V and J ends were trimmed by 0 bases and 3 bases, with 4 bases remaining between them. Germline CDR1 and CDR2: SGHNT and YYREEE (reference sequence). The CDR3 sequence is 12 residues long. The CDR3 sequence is CASSLDNYEQYV. CDR3 in DNA: TGTGCCAGCAGCTTGGACAACTACGAGCAGTACGTC.

The chain carries TRBV16 and TRBJ1-5; D is undetermined. V was clipped by 1 base and J by 4 bases, with 8 bases between them. The CDR3 covers 14 residues. Germline loops: CDR1 KGHSY, CDR2 FQNENV. CDR3 in amino acids: CASSQLYENQPQHF. The CDR3 DNA reads TGTGCCAGCAGCCAATTATATGAGAATCAGCCCCAGCATTTT.

The chain recombines TRBV25-1 with TRBJ1-2; 8 positions match TRBD1. The CDR3 is 13 amino acids. Trimming took 3 bases from V and 3 from J; bases not matched to a gene: 0. The germline V gene encodes CDR1 MGHDK and CDR2 SYGVNS. The CDR3 bases are TGTGCCAGCAGTGAGACAGGGGACTATGGCTACACCTTC. It yields the protein CASSETGDYGYTF.

The chain has TRBV7-8 and TRBJ1-2, with 7 bases identical to TRBD1. Germline CDR1 is SGHVS and CDR2 is FQNEAQ. Losses at the gene ends were 5 bases for V and 5 bases for J; bases not matched to a gene: 14. The length of the CDR3 is 16 residues. The chain's CDR3 is CASSKMTGPDWYGYTF. The DNA of the CDR3 is TGTGCCAGCAGCAAAATGACAGGGCCGGATTGGTATGGCTACACCTTC.

J is TRBJ1-5 and V is TRBV15, with 9 bases matching TRBD1. The CDR3 has 16 residues. Germline lookup yields CDR1 LNHNV and CDR2 YYDKDF (reference sequence). Losses at the gene ends were 5 bases for V and 7 bases for J; bases not matched to a gene: 12. The CDR3 sequence is CATSFTSGTGYQPQHF. The CDR3 DNA is TGTGCCACCAGCTTCACCTCCGGGACAGGGTACCAGCCCCAGCATTTT.

This clonotype was seen at least ten times. CDR3 loop: CASHGGGMNTEAFF. For the CDR3, the DNA is TGTGCCAGCCATGGGGGTGGGATGAACACTGAAGCTTTCTTT. The J gene is TRBJ1-1, the V gene TRBV27; TRBD1 is a possible D gene (5 bases). The CDR3 consists of 14 residues. The ends were cut back, 8 bases at V and 0 bases at J, with 13 bases in the middle. Germline V gene data show CDR1 as MNHEY and CDR2 as SMNVEV (reference sequence).

This clonotype was recorded many times. The chain has TRBV20-1 and TRBJ2-5; D perhaps matches TRBD1 (6 bases). This CDR3 is 11 amino acids long. V dropped 5 bases and J dropped 4 bases, with 8 bases sitting between them. Per the germline V gene, CDR1 is DFQATT and CDR2 is SNEGSKA (reference sequence). The CDR3 reads CSAARGETQYF. The CDR3, as DNA: TGCAGTGCTGCCAGGGGAGAGACCCAGTACTTC.

This clonotype was counted between two and nine times. V is TRBV20-1 and J is TRBJ1-1; D gene uncertain. This CDR3 has 12 residues. V was shortened by 0 bases and J by 11 bases, with 13 bases between the two germline ends. CDR1 is DFQATT and CDR2 is SNEGSKA in the germline V gene (reference sequence). The DNA of the CDR3 is TGCAGTGCTAGAGATCCGGGAATTCGGGCTTTCTTT. Protein product: CSARDPGIRAFF.